This passage covers 8 T cell receptor beta chains from one sample sequenced in a study of cytomegalovirus exposure and HLA in healthy donors. 60 Vbeta and 13 Jbeta primers were used in PCR. The method was immunoSEQ multiplex PCR; TCRdb's version includes in-frame clones alone and lacks a portion of them. The sample yields approximately 89,000 clones, 77% seen once. The sequencing sample was made of PBMCs. These receptor sequences come from a man younger than 40 in good health and CMV-seronegative.

This clone has just one count. The chain is built from TRBV5-6 and TRBJ2-2; the D gene is possibly TRBD1 (6 bases). The germline V and J ends were trimmed by 4 bases and 0 bases, with 13 bases remaining between them. CDR1 is SGHDT, CDR2 YYEEEE, per germline. CDR3 length: 16 residues. Here the CDR3 reads CASSPVDRSNTGELFF. CDR3 nucleotide sequence: TGTGCCAGCAGCCCCGTCGACAGGTCGAACACCGGGGAGCTGTTTTTT.

The CDR3 coding sequence is TGTGCCAGCAGCTTAGATCTTAGGGTCGGGGTCTATGGCTACACCTTC. As protein: CASSLDLRVGVYGYTF. The chain links TRBV11-2 to TRBJ1-2; unclear D gene. The V end was cut by 0 bases, the J end by 4 bases, with 15 bases between. The germline V gene encodes CDR1 SGHAT and CDR2 FQNNGV. The CDR3 runs 16 residues.

This rearrangement joins TRBV19 to TRBJ2-2; TRBD2 is a possible D gene (7 bases). Looked up from germline, CDR1 is LNHDA and CDR2 is SQIVND (reference sequence). CDR3 length equals 19 residues. V shed 1 base and J shed 4 bases, with 22 bases lying between them. CDR3 in amino acids: CASSIGPFRRGHGTGELFF. In DNA, the CDR3 is TGTGCCAGTAGTATAGGGCCCTTTAGGCGGGGGCATGGCACCGGGGAGCTGTTTTTT. The full variable domain, its missing parts supplied by reference TRBV19 and TRBJ2-2, is DGGITQSPKYLFRKEGQNVTLSCEQNLNHDAMYWYRQDPGQGLRLIYYSQIVNDFQKGDIAEGYSVSREKKESFPLTVTSAQKNPTAFYLCASSIGPFRRGHGTGELFFGEGSRLTVL.

The J gene is TRBJ2-6, the V gene TRBV18; D might be TRBD2 (5 bases). Trimming took 3 bases from V and 0 from J, leaving 6 bases between them. Germline V CDR1 and CDR2: KGHSH, LQKENI. The CDR3 has 15 residues. CDR3 coding DNA: TGTGCCAGCTCACCGGACTTCTCTGGGGCCAACGTCCTGACTTTC. Its protein product is CASSPDFSGANVLTF.

This clone was observed a few times. The chain joins TRBV6-4 to TRBJ2-7; tentative D call: TRBD1 (6 bases). Trimming stripped 5 bases from V and 3 bases from J, with 29 bases between. CDR3 size: 19 residues. Germline V gene sequence: CDR1 MRHNA, CDR2 SNTAGT. CDR3 sequence: CASSRDTGLGRLWNYEQYF. The CDR3 DNA reads as TGTGCCAGCAGTCGAGATACAGGGTTGGGTCGGTTATGGAACTACGAGCAGTACTTC.

This chain links TRBV7-2 with TRBJ2-2; 10 bases are a match to TRBD2. The V and J ends lost 3 bases and 5 bases, in that order; junction bases with no gene match: 3. The CDR3 runs to 15 residues. CDR1 is SGHTA and CDR2 is FQGNSA in the germline V gene. The CDR3 nucleotides are TGTGCCAGCAGCTTTCTAGCGGGAGAAACCGGGGAGCTGTTTTTT. As protein: CASSFLAGETGELFF. Using reference TRBV7-2 and TRBJ2-2 for the parts outside the CDR3, the full variable domain is GAGVSQSPSNKVTEKGKDVELRCDPISGHTALYWYRQSLGQGLEFLIYFQGNSAPDKSGLPSDRFSAERTGGSVSTLTIQRTQQEDSAVYLCASSFLAGETGELFFGEGSRLTVL.

The V call is TRBV28, the J call TRBJ1-5, with a tentative D call TRBD1 (6 bases). In germline, CDR1 is MDHEN, CDR2 SYDVKM. V was trimmed by 3 bases and J by 7 bases, leaving 16 bases between them. This CDR3 region has 15 residues. The CDR3 region has the DNA TGTGCCAGCAGTTTCCCAGGGGCTGGGGGACAGCCCCAGCATTTT. It is translated as CASSFPGAGGQPQHF.

This sequence joins TRBV30 and TRBJ2-7, with 11 nucleotides matching TRBD1. The CDR3 contains 15 residues. V shed 5 bases and J 3 bases; nucleotides not matched to a gene: 9. The germline V gene has CDR1 GTSNPN and CDR2 SVGIG (reference sequence). CDR3 sequence (DNA): TGTGCCTGGTTCCCCGGACAGGGGGCTCGCTACGAGCAGTACTTC. Translation: CAWFPGQGARYEQYF.